These T cell receptor beta chains were read from a single sample in a study of T-cell reconstitution after alpha-beta-depleted transplantation in children. TCRdb recomputed calls from the PCR reads with MiXCR, one row per CDR3 protein. The sample yields 600,000 to 700,000 distinct CDR3 sequences, 16% seen once. Sequencing was performed on PBMCs from the stem cell graft donor, taken from the stem cell graft. Receptor source: a human donor who donated a stem cell graft to a child with acute myeloid leukemia. The CDR3 runs from the conserved cysteine through the conserved F or W. Fields, in order: clone size, J gene, D gene, V gene, CDR3 protein, CDR3 DNA. D genes are given only for firm matches. Rows may omit the clone size; those that give it use once, few, many or a size class.

many | TRBJ1-2 | - | TRBV13 | CASSLDQGHYGYTF | TGTGCCAGCAGCTTAGACCAGGGGCACTATGGCTACACCTTC
few | TRBJ1-1 | - | TRBV12-3/TRBV12-4 | CASSAPRTEAFF | TGTGCCAGCAGCGCCCCACGGACTGAAGCTTTCTTT
many | TRBJ2-7 | TRBD1 | TRBV29-1 | CSVVGDRSSYEQYF | TGCAGCGTTGTGGGGGACAGGTCCTCCTACGAGCAGTACTTC
- | TRBJ1-2 | - | TRBV24-1 | CATSDLDTNYGYTF | TGTGCCACCAGTGATTTGGACACTAACTATGGCTACACCTTC
- | TRBJ1-4 | TRBD1 | TRBV5-1 | CASSAGTGSEKLFF | TGCGCCAGCAGCGCCGGGACAGGGAGTGAAAAACTGTTTTTT
few | TRBJ1-1 | TRBD1 | TRBV3-1 | CASSQRQGGNEAFF | TGTGCCAGCAGCCAGAGACAGGGAGGAAACGAGGCTTTCTTT
- | TRBJ1-1 | - | TRBV5-1 | CASSPTPASMNTEAFF | TGCGCCAGCAGCCCAACCCCGGCAAGCATGAACACTGAAGCTTTCTTT
many | TRBJ2-5 | - | TRBV7-2 | CASSLGGQGKGTQYF | TGTGCCAGCAGCTTAGGTGGCCAGGGAAAGGGGACCCAGTACTTC
- | TRBJ2-3 | - | TRBV5-1 | CASSWVGGAGSDTQYF | TGCGCCAGCAGCTGGGTCGGGGGCGCAGGATCAGATACGCAGTATTTT
many | TRBJ2-2 | - | TRBV12-5 | CASGLANTGELFF | TGTGCTAGTGGTTTGGCAAACACCGGGGAGCTGTTTTTT
many | TRBJ1-2 | - | TRBV6-5 | CASSYDGPANYGYTF | TGTGCCAGCAGTTACGACGGGCCCGCTAACTATGGCTACACCTTC
few | TRBJ1-2 | - | TRBV7-6 | CASSLVGSHLNYGYTF | TGTGCCAGCAGCTTAGTGGGCAGCCACCTCAACTATGGCTACACCTTC
- | TRBJ1-5 | TRBD1 | TRBV20-1 | CSADRAGNQPQHF | TGCAGTGCCGACAGGGCCGGCAATCAGCCCCAGCATTTT
- | TRBJ2-2 | - | TRBV5-5 | CASSFVGAPPGELFF | TGTGCCAGCAGCTTTGTGGGGGCGCCCCCCGGGGAGCTGTTTTTT
- | TRBJ2-1 | TRBD2 | TRBV11-3 | CASSRLASGAYNEQFF | TGTGCCAGCAGCCGTTTAGCTAGCGGCGCCTACAATGAGCAGTTCTTC
many | TRBJ1-6 | - | TRBV5-6 | CASSEPGVNSPLHF | TGTGCCAGCAGCGAACCGGGAGTAAATTCACCCCTCCACTTT
- | TRBJ2-1 | TRBD2 | TRBV6-2/TRBV6-3 | CASSYSSGGLYNEQFF | TGTGCCAGCAGTTACTCTAGCGGGGGGCTCTACAATGAGCAGTTCTTC
many | TRBJ2-7 | TRBD1 | TRBV10-3 | CAISGRRKGATYEQYF | TGTGCCATCAGTGGTCGGAGGAAGGGGGCGACCTACGAGCAGTACTTC
many | TRBJ2-1 | - | TRBV29-1 | CSAEPRGNPYNEQFF | TGCAGCGCCGAACCCAGGGGTAACCCCTACAATGAGCAGTTCTTC
- | TRBJ2-2 | - | TRBV12-3/TRBV12-4 | CASSLEGPRPGELFF | TGTGCCAGCAGTTTAGAGGGCCCGCGCCCCGGGGAGCTGTTTTTT
few | TRBJ1-6 | - | TRBV12-3/TRBV12-4 | CASTLAGGSSSPLHF | TGTGCCAGCACCCTGGCGGGTGGGAGTAGTTCACCCCTCCACTTT
many | TRBJ2-1 | - | TRBV7-7 | CASSLQGMGTNEQFF | TGTGCCAGCAGCCTACAGGGAATGGGAACCAATGAGCAGTTCTTC
- | TRBJ2-7 | - | TRBV11-2 | CASSLAEDGTAYEQYF | TGTGCCAGCAGCTTAGCGGAGGACGGGACTGCCTACGAGCAGTACTTC
- | TRBJ1-1 | - | TRBV23-1 | CASSQTHRGTVQAEMNTEAFF | TGCGCCAGCAGTCAAACCCACCGTGGGACGGTTCAGGCAGAAATGAACACTGAAGCTTTCTTT
many | TRBJ2-1 | TRBD1 | TRBV10-3 | CAISEGDRSYNEQFF | TGTGCCATCAGTGAAGGGGACAGGTCCTACAATGAGCAGTTCTTC
few | TRBJ1-5 | - | TRBV11-2 | CASSPTAQSGVHF | TGTGCCAGCAGCCCGACAGCACAAAGTGGGGTCCATTTT
many | TRBJ2-5 | TRBD1 | TRBV12-3/TRBV12-4 | CASSPGTADPGTQYF | TGTGCCAGCAGTCCCGGGACAGCGGACCCAGGGACCCAGTACTTC
- | TRBJ2-3 | TRBD2 | TRBV7-6 | CASSSSASGVSTDTQYF | TGTGCCAGCAGCTCCTCGGCTAGCGGGGTTAGCACAGATACGCAGTATTTT
many | TRBJ2-1 | - | TRBV6-6 | CASSPSESRQFF | TGTGCCAGCAGTCCTAGCGAGTCCCGACAGTTCTTC
- | TRBJ1-6 | - | TRBV12-3/TRBV12-4 | CASSTDRADNSPLHF | TGTGCCAGCAGTACAGACCGGGCTGACAATTCACCCCTCCACTTT
- | TRBJ2-5 | - | TRBV5-1 | CASSLTDRPQETQYF | TGCGCCAGCAGCTTGACTGACAGGCCCCAAGAGACCCAGTACTTC
many | TRBJ1-4 | - | TRBV20-1 | CSAPQAAELFF | TGCAGTGCGCCCCAAGCCGCGGAACTGTTTTTT
- | TRBJ1-6 | - | TRBV5-1 | CASSSGGLTVNNSPLHF | TGCGCCAGCAGCTCCGGGGGCCTAACAGTAAATAATTCACCCCTCCACTTT
many | TRBJ2-1 | - | TRBV20-1 | CSANVGLNYNEQFF | TGCAGTGCTAATGTGGGACTCAACTACAATGAGCAGTTCTTC
many | TRBJ2-7 | TRBD2 | TRBV20-1 | CSARAGRGVGGEQYF | TGCAGTGCTAGAGCCGGGAGGGGGGTCGGGGGCGAGCAGTACTTC
few | TRBJ1-4 | TRBD1 | TRBV6-1 | CASTYRPGQGSEKLFF | TGTGCCAGCACCTACCGCCCGGGACAGGGGAGCGAAAAACTGTTTTTT
many | TRBJ1-1 | - | TRBV29-1 | CSADRPNTEAFF | TGCAGCGCAGACAGGCCGAACACTGAAGCTTTCTTT
few | TRBJ1-5 | - | TRBV12-3/TRBV12-4 | CASSPSLGSNQPQHF | TGTGCCAGCAGCCCCAGTTTGGGGAGCAATCAGCCCCAGCATTTT
few | TRBJ1-5 | TRBD1 | TRBV5-5 | CASSLTDRGHNQPQHF | TGTGCCAGCAGTCTCACCGACAGGGGGCACAATCAGCCCCAGCATTTT
many | TRBJ2-5 | - | TRBV29-1 | CSVSSETQYF | TGCAGCGTATCCTCGGAGACCCAGTACTTC
- | TRBJ1-1 | - | TRBV7-2 | CASSPRTPWDTEAFF | TGTGCCAGCAGCCCGCGGACCCCTTGGGACACTGAAGCTTTCTTT
- | TRBJ1-5 | - | TRBV6-2/TRBV6-3 | CASSRRTGTVLLSNQPQHF | TGTGCCAGCAGCCGACGGACCGGTACAGTCCTCCTTAGCAATCAGCCCCAGCATTTT
few | TRBJ1-2 | - | TRBV24-1 | CATSDRDRRYGYTF | TGTGCCACCAGTGACCGGGACCGCCGGTATGGCTACACCTTC
many | TRBJ1-1 | TRBD1 | TRBV5-1 | CASSGTGNAEAFF | TGCGCCAGCAGCGGGACAGGGAATGCTGAAGCTTTCTTT
many | TRBJ1-5 | - | TRBV20-1 | CSARGSQFYQPQHF | TGCAGTGCTAGAGGGTCACAGTTTTATCAGCCCCAGCATTTT
few | TRBJ2-4 | - | TRBV20-1 | CSARVVNRDPKNIQYF | TGCAGTGCTAGAGTCGTCAACAGGGATCCCAAAAACATTCAGTACTTC
many | TRBJ2-1 | TRBD1 | TRBV15 | CATSRTGGINEQFF | TGTGCCACCAGCAGGACAGGGGGCATCAATGAGCAGTTCTTC
many | TRBJ1-5 | - | TRBV7-2 | CASSMDGGLQPQHF | TGTGCCAGCAGCATGGACGGAGGCTTGCAGCCCCAGCATTTT
few | TRBJ1-5 | - | TRBV24-1 | CATSDFGGPQHF | TGTGCCACCAGTGATTTCGGGGGACCCCAGCATTTT
many | TRBJ2-2 | TRBD2 | TRBV12-3/TRBV12-4 | CATSGGANTGELFF | TGTGCCACCTCGGGAGGGGCTAACACCGGGGAGCTGTTTTTT
- | TRBJ1-2 | - | TRBV7-2 | CASSPPQVVPNYGYTF | TGTGCCAGCAGCCCCCCGCAAGTGGTCCCTAACTATGGCTACACCTTC
many | TRBJ2-1 | - | TRBV12-3/TRBV12-4 | CASSPWGEQFF | TGTGCCAGCAGTCCATGGGGTGAGCAGTTCTTC
many | TRBJ1-4 | - | TRBV20-1 | CSARGSGKLFF | TGCAGTGCACGGGGGAGCGGAAAACTGTTTTTT
few | TRBJ2-7 | - | TRBV6-1 | CASTLRWRGYEQYF | TGTGCCAGCACCCTAAGATGGAGGGGCTACGAGCAGTACTTC